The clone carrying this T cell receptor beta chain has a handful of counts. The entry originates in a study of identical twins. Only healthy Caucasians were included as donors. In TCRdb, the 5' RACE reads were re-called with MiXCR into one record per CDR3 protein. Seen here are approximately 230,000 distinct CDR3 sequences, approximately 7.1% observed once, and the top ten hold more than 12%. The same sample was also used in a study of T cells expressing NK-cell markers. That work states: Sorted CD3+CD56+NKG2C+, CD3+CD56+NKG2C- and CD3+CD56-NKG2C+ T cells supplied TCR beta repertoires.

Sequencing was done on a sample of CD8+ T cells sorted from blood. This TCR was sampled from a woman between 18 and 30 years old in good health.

The CDR3 sequence: CASEISGGYEQYF. CDR3 coding DNA: TGTGCCAGCGAGATTAGCGGGGGATACGAGCAGTACTTC. This chain joins TRBV6-2 or TRBV6-3 and TRBJ2-7; 9 bases fit TRBD2. Germline V gene data show CDR1 as MNHEY and CDR2 as SVGEGT. Trimming removed 8 bases from V and 4 bases from J; junction bases left unmatched: 6. This CDR3 is built from 13 residues.